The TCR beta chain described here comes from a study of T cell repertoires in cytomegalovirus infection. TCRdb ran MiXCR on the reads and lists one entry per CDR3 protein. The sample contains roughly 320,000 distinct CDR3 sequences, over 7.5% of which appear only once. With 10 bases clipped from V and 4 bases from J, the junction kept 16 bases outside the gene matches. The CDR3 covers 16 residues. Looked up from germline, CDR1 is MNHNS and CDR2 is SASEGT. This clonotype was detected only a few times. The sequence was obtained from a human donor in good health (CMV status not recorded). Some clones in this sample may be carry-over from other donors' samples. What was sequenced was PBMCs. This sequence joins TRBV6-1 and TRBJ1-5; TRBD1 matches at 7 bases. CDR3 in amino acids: CATMSRGGAGNQPQHF. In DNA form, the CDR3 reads TGTGCCACCATGAGTCGAGGGGGCGCGGGAAATCAGCCCCAGCATTTT.